This TCR beta chain was recovered during a study of shared clonotypes between healthy human individuals. Study-wide results and limits: Naive subsets, compared against memory subsets, generally had larger estimated richness values.

In the original analysis: Filtering of immunoSEQ junctional sequences could not match full-length read filtering. The protocol was immunoSEQ multiplex PCR, while the TCRdb copy is restricted to in-frame clones and leaves out a portion. V, J and clone size are those of that table, while D and trimming were read from the DNA. The data contain 2.5 million or so clones, 85% to 95% of them seen just once; the ten biggest clones take up under 0.15%. Points on this clone: No antigen is known for it. Germline and junction disagree at one end, which may indicate a read error.

Germline assignment: CDR1 SGHRS and CDR2 YFSETQ. This CDR3 is 16 amino acids long. The sample comprised naive CD4+ T cells sorted from blood. Subset of the sample: CD45RA+ positively selected. The rearrangement links TRBV5-1 to TRBJ2-7; 11 positions match TRBD2. The sequence came from a man aged 18-30 years in good health. The CDR3 sequence is CASSSVPGLAAYEQHF. DNA of the CDR3: TGCGCCAGCAGCTCCGTACCGGGACTAGCGGCCTACGAGCAGCACTTC. The whole variable domain, filled in from reference TRBV5-1 and TRBJ2-7, reads KAGVTQTPRYLIKTRGQQVTLSCSPISGHRSVSWYQQTPGQGLQFLFEYFSETQRNKGNFPGRFSGRQFSNSRSEMNVSTLELGDSALYLCASSSVPGLAAYEQHFGPGTRLTVT.